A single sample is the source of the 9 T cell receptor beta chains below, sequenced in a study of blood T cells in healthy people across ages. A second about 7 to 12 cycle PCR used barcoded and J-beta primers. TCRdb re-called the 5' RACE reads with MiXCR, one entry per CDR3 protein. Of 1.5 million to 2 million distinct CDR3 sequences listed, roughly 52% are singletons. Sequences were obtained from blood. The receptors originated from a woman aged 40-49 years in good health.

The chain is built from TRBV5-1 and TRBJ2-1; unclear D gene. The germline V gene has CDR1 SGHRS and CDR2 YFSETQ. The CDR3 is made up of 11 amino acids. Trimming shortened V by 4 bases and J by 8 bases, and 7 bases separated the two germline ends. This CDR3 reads CASSVDYEQFF. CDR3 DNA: TGCGCCAGCAGCGTAGACTATGAGCAGTTCTTC.

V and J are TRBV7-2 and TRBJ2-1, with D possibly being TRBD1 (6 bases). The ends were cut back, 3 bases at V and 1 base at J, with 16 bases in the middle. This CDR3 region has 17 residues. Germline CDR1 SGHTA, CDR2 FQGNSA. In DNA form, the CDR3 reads TGTGCCAGCAGCTTCCGGGACACCGGGACATCCTACAATGAGCAGTTCTTC. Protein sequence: CASSFRDTGTSYNEQFF. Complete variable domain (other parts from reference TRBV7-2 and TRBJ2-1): GAGVSQSPSNKVTEKGKDVELRCDPISGHTALYWYRQSLGQGLEFLIYFQGNSAPDKSGLPSDRFSAERTGGSVSTLTIQRTQQEDSAVYLCASSFRDTGTSYNEQFFGPGTRLTVL.

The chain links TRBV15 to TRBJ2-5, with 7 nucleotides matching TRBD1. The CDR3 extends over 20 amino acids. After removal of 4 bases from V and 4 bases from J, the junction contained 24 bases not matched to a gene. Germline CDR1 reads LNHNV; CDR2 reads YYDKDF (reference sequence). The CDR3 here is CATSTQRLQGSPSSRETQYF. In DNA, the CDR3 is TGTGCCACCAGCACACAGCGGTTACAGGGGTCGCCTAGCTCGAGAGAGACCCAGTACTTC.

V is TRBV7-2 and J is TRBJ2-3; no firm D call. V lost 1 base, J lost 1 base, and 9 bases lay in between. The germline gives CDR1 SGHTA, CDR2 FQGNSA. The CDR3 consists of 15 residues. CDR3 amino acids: CASSLDGLGTDTQYF. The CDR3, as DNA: TGTGCCAGCAGCTTAGATGGGTTGGGCACAGATACGCAGTATTTT.

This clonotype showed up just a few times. The CDR3 DNA is TGTGCCAGCAGCTTAGTCTCCGGGGCTACCTCCTACGAGCAGTACTTC. This translates into CASSLVSGATSYEQYF. The chain is built from TRBV7-6 and TRBJ2-7; D might be TRBD1 or TRBD2, each matching 5 bases. Germline CDR1 is SGHVS and CDR2 is FNYEAQ. V dropped 1 base and J dropped 0 bases, with 13 bases sitting between them. The CDR3 contains 16 residues.

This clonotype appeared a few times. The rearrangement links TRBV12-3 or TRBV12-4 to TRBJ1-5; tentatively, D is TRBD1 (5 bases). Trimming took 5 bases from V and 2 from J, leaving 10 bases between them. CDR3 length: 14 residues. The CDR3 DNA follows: TGTGCCAGCAGTGCAGGGTCTGGCAATCAGCCCCAGCATTTT. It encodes CASSAGSGNQPQHF.

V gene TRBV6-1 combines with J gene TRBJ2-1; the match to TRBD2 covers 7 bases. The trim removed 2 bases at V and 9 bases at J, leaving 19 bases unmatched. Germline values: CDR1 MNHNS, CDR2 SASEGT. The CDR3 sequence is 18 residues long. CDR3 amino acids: CASSERGVAAAGWIEQFF. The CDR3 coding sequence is TGTGCCAGCAGTGAACGGGGGGTAGCTGCTGCCGGGTGGATTGAGCAGTTCTTC.

In nucleotides, the CDR3 is TGCAGTGCTAGAGGGGGGGGGAAATCTAACTATGGCTACACCTTC. The encoded protein is CSARGGGKSNYGYTF. The chain combines TRBV20-1 with TRBJ1-2, with a tentative D call TRBD1 (5 bases). Germline V lookup: CDR1 DFQATT, CDR2 SNEGSKA (reference sequence). V lost 1 base and J lost 0, with 12 bases in between. The CDR3 is 15 residues long.

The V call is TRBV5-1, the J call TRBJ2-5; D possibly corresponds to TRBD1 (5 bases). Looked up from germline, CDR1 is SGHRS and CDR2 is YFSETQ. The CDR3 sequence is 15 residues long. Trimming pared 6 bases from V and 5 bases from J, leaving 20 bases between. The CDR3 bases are TGCGCCAGCAACCCTGGTGGCAGGGTAGGGGAGACCCAGTACTTC. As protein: CASNPGGRVGETQYF.